This T cell receptor (beta chain) is drawn from a study of prognosis after radiotherapy for stage I lung cancer. Overall study results and limits: Usage of the TRBV and TRBJ genes (in patients with versus without metastases) was reportedly different. Lower Shannon entropy after stereotactic body radiation therapy was observed in patients who went on to develop distant metastases.

Notes on this clonotype: Antigen specificity is unknown. Relative to the germline gene, one junction end is altered; a read error may explain this.

Starting from genomic DNA, TCR beta CDR3 was amplified through two-round multiplex PCR. Primers targeting each individual TRBV and TRBJ gene were applied in first-round PCR. TCRdb reprocessed the multiplex PCR reads with MiXCR, giving one entry per CDR3 protein. The repertoire holds around 15,000 distinct CDR3 sequences, with roughly 49% as singletons. The CDR3 loop spans 13 amino acids. The sequence came from a donor at least 50 years old with non-small cell lung cancer. V is TRBV12-3 or TRBV12-4 and J is TRBJ1-1; D remains ambiguous. Material: PBMCs, obtained before or after stereotactic body radiation therapy (not recorded which). CDR3 coding DNA: TGTGCCAGCAATACATATTTGAACACTGAAGCTATCTTT. Translation gives CASNTYLNTEAIF.